This entry lists 30 T cell receptor beta chains sequenced from one sample in a study of blood T cell repertoires in COVID-19. The table came from immunoSEQ multiplex PCR; TCRdb's copy has only in-frame clones and leaves some out. The sample includes about 180,000 clones, approximately 78% of them seen just once. The specimen was peripheral blood. The receptors stem from a woman older than 75 with COVID-19, enrolled during active disease.

This clone has a single count. The chain is built from TRBV7-9 and TRBJ2-1; D not resolved. The CDR3 loop spans 13 amino acids. Trimming pared 3 bases from V and 0 bases from J, leaving 3 bases between. Per the germline V gene, CDR1 is SEHNR and CDR2 is FQNEAQ (reference sequence). The DNA for the CDR3 is TGTGCCAGCAGCTTGAGCTCCTACAATGAGCAGTTCTTC. Translation gives CASSLSSYNEQFF.

This chain links TRBV10-3 with TRBJ1-2; unclear D gene. The CDR3 sequence is 13 residues long. CDR1 and CDR2 (germline): ENHRY, SYGVKD. With 6 bases removed from V and 5 bases from J, the gap between germline ends came to 13 bases. CDR3 nucleotides: TGTGCCATCAGCGAAGGAGGAAGGTATGGCTACACCTTC. This translates into CAISEGGRYGYTF.

J is TRBJ2-5 and V is TRBV2; 8 bases agree with TRBD1. The CDR3 length is 13 residues. The junction had 4 bases not matched to a gene; V was cut back by 7 bases and J by 3 bases. Germline-derived CDR1 and CDR2 are SNHLY and FYNNEI. The CDR3 loop reads CASKGQAKETQYF. The DNA for the CDR3 is TGTGCCAGCAAGGGACAGGCAAAAGAGACCCAGTACTTC.

The chain has TRBV28 and TRBJ2-2; D is unclear. This CDR3 is 16 amino acids long. V was clipped by 7 bases and J by 2 bases, with 17 bases between them. Germline V gives CDR1 MDHEN, CDR2 SYDVKM. The CDR3 DNA reads as TGTGCCAGCACCACATTACGACTTTCAAACACCGGGGAGCTGTTTTTT. As protein: CASTTLRLSNTGELFF.

The chain links TRBV5-1 to TRBJ1-6, with a possible D match to TRBD1 (6 bases). There are 14 residues in the CDR3. Trimming took off 5 bases at V and 7 bases at J, with 13 bases between the two ends. Per the germline V gene, CDR1 is SGHRS and CDR2 is YFSETQ. In nucleotides, the CDR3 is TGCGCCAGCAGAGGGGGAAGCTTAAATTCACCCCTCCACTTT. Encoded protein: CASRGGSLNSPLHF.

This clone was picked up many times. In nucleotides, the CDR3 is TGTGCCAGCAGCCAATCACTAGCGCACAATGAGCAGTTCTTC. Its translation is CASSQSLAHNEQFF. The chain couples TRBV7-9 to TRBJ2-1; TRBD2 aligns across 7 bases. Germline V gene sequence: CDR1 SEHNR, CDR2 FQNEAQ (reference sequence). After removal of 5 bases from V and 5 bases from J, the junction contained 6 bases not matched to a gene. The CDR3 spans 14 residues. Looking up the rest from reference TRBV7-9 and TRBJ2-1 gives the full variable domain: DTGVSQNPRHKITKRGQNVTFRCDPISEHNRLYWYRQTLGQGPEFLTYFQNEAQLEKSRLLSDRFSAERPKGSFSTLEIQRTEQGDSAMYLCASSQSLAHNEQFFGPGTRLTVL.

The chain is built from TRBV5-6 and TRBJ2-2; unclear D gene. Per the germline V gene, CDR1 is SGHDT and CDR2 is YYEEEE. This CDR3 spans 13 amino acids. Deletions cut 4 bases from V and 6 bases from J, with 10 bases between. CDR3: CASSPVQSGELFF. The CDR3, as DNA: TGTGCCAGCAGCCCAGTTCAGTCCGGGGAGCTGTTTTTT.

The chain combines TRBV4-1 with TRBJ2-3; TRBD2 matches 9 bases. The CDR3 loop spans 18 amino acids. CDR1 is MGHRA and CDR2 is YSYEKL in the germline V gene. With 5 bases clipped from V and 1 base from J, the junction kept 13 bases outside the gene matches. The CDR3 DNA reads TGCGCCAGCAGCGGAGGAGGGGCTAGCGGGATCCGCACAGATACGCAGTATTTT. Its translation: CASSGGGASGIRTDTQYF.

V gene TRBV7-9 combines with J gene TRBJ2-5; 7 nucleotides match TRBD1. The CDR3 is 14 residues long. CDR1 SEHNR and CDR2 FQNEAQ come from the germline V gene (reference sequence). V was clipped by 4 bases and J by 2 bases; unmatched bases: 4. The CDR3: CASSWGQLQETQYF. The CDR3 DNA reads as TGTGCCAGCAGCTGGGGACAGCTACAAGAGACCCAGTACTTC.

The chain is built from TRBV6-5 and TRBJ2-3; maybe TRBD2 (5 bases). Germline assignment: CDR1 MNHEY and CDR2 SVGAGI. The CDR3 contains 14 residues. Trimming pared 7 bases from V and 2 bases from J, leaving 13 bases between. The CDR3 bases are TGTGCCAGCACTTTTAGCGTGGCCACAGATACGCAGTATTTT. This translates into CASTFSVATDTQYF.

The chain uses TRBV5-6 and TRBJ2-3, with no clear D. Trimming pared 4 bases from V and 0 bases from J, leaving 12 bases between. CDR3 length equals 15 residues. Germline CDR1 reads SGHDT; CDR2 reads YYEEEE. The CDR3 loop reads CASSPKPLSTDTQYF. The CDR3 nucleotides are TGTGCCAGCAGCCCCAAGCCCCTTAGCACAGATACGCAGTATTTT.

The chain combines TRBV11-2 with TRBJ2-5, with 8 bases lining up with TRBD2. The germline V gene encodes CDR1 SGHAT and CDR2 FQNNGV. The length of the CDR3 is 14 residues. V was clipped by 1 base and J by 4 bases; unmatched bases: 2. The CDR3 nucleotides are TGTGCCAGCAGCTTAGCGCTAGCGGGAGAGACCCAGTACTTC. Translated: CASSLALAGETQYF.

This rearrangement joins TRBV20-1 to TRBJ2-1; no reliable D call. Trimming removed 3 bases at V and 0 bases at J, with 9 bases between. Per the germline V gene, CDR1 is DFQATT and CDR2 is SNEGSKA (reference sequence). CDR3 size: 14 residues. The CDR3 sequence is CSASQHSSYNEQFF. CDR3 nucleotide sequence: TGCAGTGCTAGTCAGCACAGCTCCTACAATGAGCAGTTCTTC.

The rearrangement links TRBV18 to TRBJ2-5; D gene uncertain. Trimming took off 0 bases at V and 5 bases at J, with 13 bases between the two ends. The germline V gene encodes CDR1 KGHSH and CDR2 LQKENI. CDR3 length: 15 amino acids. The CDR3, as DNA: TGTGCCAGCTCACCACCGGTTGGAGCCGGTGAGACCCAGTACTTC. This sequence encodes CASSPPVGAGETQYF. The full variable domain, with the rest looked up from reference TRBV18 and TRBJ2-5, is NAGVMQNPRHLVRRRGQEARLRCSPMKGHSHVYWYRQLPEEGLKFMVYLQKENIIDESGMPKERFSAEFPKEGPSILRIQQVVRGDSAAYFCASSPPVGAGETQYFGPGTRLLVL.

V and J are TRBV4-1 and TRBJ1-2, with 9 bases aligning to TRBD1. Germline V gene data show CDR1 as MGHRA and CDR2 as YSYEKL. The length of the CDR3 is 15 residues. The V gene end was trimmed by 6 bases and the J gene end by 4 bases; junction bases not matched to a gene: 9. In DNA, the CDR3 is TGCGCCAGCAGTCCCCGGGACAGGGTGGTCTATGGCTACACCTTC. It translates to CASSPRDRVVYGYTF.

This clone was seen a handful of times. In DNA form, the CDR3 reads TGTGCCAGTAGTAACGGGCAGGGGGCCGACGAGCAGTACTTC. Its protein is CASSNGQGADEQYF. The J gene is TRBJ2-7, the V gene TRBV19, with 8 bases lining up with TRBD1. The V and J ends lost 4 bases and 5 bases, in that order; junction bases with no gene match: 7. The CDR3 length is 14 residues. Per germline, CDR1 LNHDA and CDR2 SQIVND (reference sequence).

The chain combines TRBV18 with TRBJ2-5; no firm D call. The CDR3 spans 13 residues. V gave up 0 bases and J gave up 3 bases, with 5 bases separating them. Looked up from germline, CDR1 is KGHSH and CDR2 is LQKENI. The CDR3 sequence is CASSPPSKETQYF. As DNA, the CDR3 is TGTGCCAGCTCACCACCGTCAAAAGAGACCCAGTACTTC.

V is TRBV7-8 and J is TRBJ1-3, with TRBD1 matching over 10 bases. This CDR3 has 15 residues. Germline CDR1 is SGHVS and CDR2 is FQNEAQ. V dropped 5 bases and J dropped 2; count of bases not matched to a gene: 3. CDR3 in amino acids: CASSTGQGAGNTIYF. The CDR3 DNA reads as TGTGCCAGCAGCACCGGACAGGGGGCTGGAAACACCATATATTTT.

This clone was observed a single time. This chain links TRBV12-3 or TRBV12-4 with TRBJ2-3; D not certain. CDR3 length equals 11 residues. V dropped 3 bases and J dropped 5 bases, with 3 bases sitting between them. CDR3 in amino acids: CASSFGDTQYF. The CDR3 DNA reads TGTGCCAGCAGTTTCGGAGATACGCAGTATTTT.

The chain links TRBV3-1 (or the pseudogene TRBV3-2) to TRBJ2-7; TRBD2 matches at 8 bases. V shed 1 base and J 3 bases; nucleotides not matched to a gene: 5. Germline assignment: CDR1 LGHDT and CDR2 YNNKEL (reference sequence). CDR3 size: 15 residues. For the CDR3, the DNA is TGTGCCAGCAGCCAAGGAATAGCGGGGAACTACGAGCAGTACTTC. This encodes CASSQGIAGNYEQYF.

This clone was picked up one time. The rearrangement uses TRBV2 and TRBJ2-5; 8 bases line up with TRBD2. The V gene end was trimmed by 1 base and the J gene end by 5 bases; junction bases not matched to a gene: 6. This CDR3 region has 15 residues. Germline CDR1 reads SNHLY; CDR2 reads FYNNEI. The CDR3 spells CASSEGGSGVETQYF. DNA for the CDR3: TGTGCCAGCAGTGAAGGTGGTAGCGGGGTTGAGACCCAGTACTTC.

The rearrangement joins TRBV5-6 to TRBJ1-1; a possible D gene is TRBD1 (5 bases). The V gene lost 4 bases and the J gene lost 4 bases, with 11 bases spanning the gap. The CDR3 has 13 residues. From germline, CDR1 is SGHDT and CDR2 YYEEEE. This chain's CDR3 is CASSLGRGTEAFF. The CDR3 nucleotides read TGTGCCAGCAGCCTGGGACGAGGCACTGAAGCTTTCTTT.

The chain employs TRBV2 and TRBJ2-3; 11 bases line up with TRBD2. Looked up from germline, CDR1 is SNHLY and CDR2 is FYNNEI. The J segment lost 1 base and the V segment lost 2 bases, leaving 11 bases of the junction unmatched. The CDR3 is 19 amino acids. CDR3 sequence reads: CASSERGTSGPGGTDTQYF. The CDR3 DNA sequence: TGTGCCAGCAGTGAACGGGGGACTAGCGGCCCGGGGGGCACAGATACGCAGTATTTT. The full variable domain, in which reference TRBV2 and TRBJ2-3 provide the parts outside the CDR3, is EPEVTQTPSHQVTQMGQEVILRCVPISNHLYFYWYRQILGQKVEFLVSFYNNEISEKSEIFDDQFSVERPDGSNFTLKIRSTKLEDSAMYFCASSERGTSGPGGTDTQYFGPGTRLTVL.

For the CDR3, the DNA is TGTGCCAGCAGTCCCGACAGTATCTATGGCTACACCTTC. Its protein is CASSPDSIYGYTF. The V and J genes are TRBV27 and TRBJ1-2; possible D gene TRBD1, 5 bases. The length of the CDR3 is 13 residues. CDR1 is MNHEY and CDR2 is SMNVEV in the germline V gene (reference sequence). Trimming took off 5 bases at V and 4 bases at J, with 11 bases between the two ends.

The sample holds one count of this clone. One junction end does not reproduce the germline sequence, and a read error may be involved. The V gene is TRBV20-1, the J gene TRBJ1-4; D may be TRBD1 (6 bases). Germline V CDR1 and CDR2: DFQATT, SNEGSKA (reference sequence). This CDR3 has 11 amino acids. CDR3 in DNA: TGCAGTGCTAGTCCAGGGGATCGGGTTTATTTT. Encoded protein: CSASPGDRVYF.

This clone was seen a single time. The genes are TRBV4-2 and TRBJ2-7; 12 nucleotides agree with TRBD2. The germline gives CDR1 LGHNA, CDR2 YNFKEQ. The V segment lost 2 bases and the J segment 3 bases; nucleotides outside the gene matches: 5. The CDR3 sequence is 16 residues long. The CDR3 loop reads CASSQSSGGAYYEQYF. The DNA for the CDR3 is TGTGCCAGCAGCCAATCTAGCGGGGGGGCCTACTACGAGCAGTACTTC.

The gene calls are TRBV12-2 and TRBJ1-1. TRBV12-2 is listed as a pseudogene. This CDR3 is built from 14 residues. The CDR3: CASLPPGPNTEAFF. CDR3 bases: TGTGCAAGCCTTCCCCCGGGTCCGAACACTGAAGCTTTCTTT.

This clone is a singleton in its sample. This rearrangement joins TRBV6-1 to TRBJ2-2; D is undetermined. Per the germline V gene, CDR1 is MNHNS and CDR2 is SASEGT. The CDR3 extends over 12 amino acids. Deletions cut 1 base from V and 8 bases from J, with 5 bases between. CDR3 nucleotides: TGTGCCAGCAGTGAAGGCGGTGGGGAGCTGTTTTTT. Its translation is CASSEGGGELFF.

This clone was observed a handful of times. The chain has TRBV4-2 and TRBJ2-2, with D perhaps matching TRBD1 (5 bases). Germline V CDR1 and CDR2: LGHNA, YNFKEQ. Trimming pared 0 bases from V and 0 bases from J, leaving 11 bases between. There are 17 residues in the CDR3. In nucleotides, the CDR3 is TGTGCCAGCAGCCAAGAAAATCGCAGGGCGAACACCGGGGAGCTGTTTTTT. Translation: CASSQENRRANTGELFF.

J is TRBJ1-2 and V is TRBV6-5, with 10 bases lining up with TRBD1. The CDR3 consists of 15 residues. V gave up 2 bases and J gave up 6 bases; unmatched junction bases: 6. Germline CDR1 MNHEY, CDR2 SVGAGI. The CDR3 region is CASSYHRQGANGYTF. The CDR3 region has the DNA TGTGCCAGCAGTTACCACCGACAGGGGGCCAATGGCTACACCTTC.